This is a list of T cell receptor beta chains from one sample in a study. Each CDR3 protein is one row after TCRdb ran MiXCR on the 5' RACE reads. The table includes over 40,000 distinct CDR3 sequences, approximately 23% detected once. The sample was Tregs sorted from a lymph node. The receptors shown here come from a female donor with breast cancer. The CDR3 runs from the conserved cysteine through the conserved F or W. The D gene is left open where the match is weak. The size entry is marked missing in some rows and otherwise reads once, few, many or a size class.

v_call	clone_size	d_call	cdr3_length	j_call	cdr3_nt	cdr3_aa
TRBV30	-	TRBD2	15	TRBJ2-7	TGTGCCTGGAGTAGTCTCGGACTAGCAGTTTACGAGCAGTACTTC	CAWSSLGLAVYEQYF
TRBV20-1	few	TRBD1	14	TRBJ1-1	TGCAGTGCTAGAGATGGACAGGAATACACTGAAGCTTTCTTT	CSARDGQEYTEAFF
TRBV7-9	many	TRBD2	15	TRBJ2-1	TGTGCCAGCAGCTTCACTAGCGGGAGTGTAAATGAGCAGTTCTTC	CASSFTSGSVNEQFF
TRBV29-1	-	TRBD1	17	TRBJ1-2	TGCAGCGTTGAAGTGGTAAGGATCGGACAGGGCGGCTATGGCTACACCTTC	CSVEVVRIGQGGYGYTF
TRBV6-2/TRBV6-3	many	-	12	TRBJ1-1	TGTGCCAGCAGTTACGCGAACACTGAAGCTTTCTTT	CASSYANTEAFF
TRBV5-5	-	TRBD1	16	TRBJ2-7	TGTGCCAGCAGCTTAGGCACAGGGGCTACAGCCTACGAGCAGTACTTC	CASSLGTGATAYEQYF
TRBV20-1	many	-	13	TRBJ2-2	TGCAGTGCGGGGGACCAGATCCCCGGGGAGCTGTTTTTT	CSAGDQIPGELFF
TRBV5-1	many	-	14	TRBJ2-7	TGCGCCAGCAGCTTGACGGGAAAAACCTACGAGCAGTACTTC	CASSLTGKTYEQYF
TRBV4-1	-	-	14	TRBJ2-1	TGCGCCAGCAGCCAAGGCGAGCTAACCAATGAGCAGTTCTTC	CASSQGELTNEQFF
TRBV10-3	many	TRBD1	15	TRBJ1-3	TGTGCCATCAGACTGGGGACAGACTCTGGAAACACCATATATTTT	CAIRLGTDSGNTIYF
TRBV5-1	-	-	13	TRBJ2-1	TGCGCCAGCAGCCCTGGGGGAATCGAGAAGCAGTTCTTC	CASSPGGIEKQFF
TRBV7-3	few	TRBD2	15	TRBJ2-1	TGTGCCAGCAGCCTAGCGGAGGGCTCCTACAATGAGCAGTTCTTC	CASSLAEGSYNEQFF
TRBV7-9	few	TRBD2	14	TRBJ2-5	TGTGCCAGCAGCCCTGGACTAGCGGGAGAGACCCAGTACTTC	CASSPGLAGETQYF
TRBV5-1	-	-	14	TRBJ1-4	TGCACCAGCAGCTTAACAAGTTCGAATGAAAAACTGTTTTTT	CTSSLTSSNEKLFF
TRBV27	-	TRBD1	17	TRBJ1-2	TGTGCCGGCAGTTTGACGGGACAGGGGTATTTCACGAGTGGCTACACCTTC	CAGSLTGQGYFTSGYTF
TRBV28	many	TRBD1	13	TRBJ2-7	TGTGCCAGCCAGGGGGACAGATTCTACGAGCAGTACTTC	CASQGDRFYEQYF
TRBV29-1	few	-	12	TRBJ1-1	TGCAGCGTTGCTGGGACATGGACTGAAGCTTTCTTT	CSVAGTWTEAFF
TRBV5-1	many	TRBD1	12	TRBJ2-7	TGCGCCAGCAGCGGGGACAGTCTCGAGCAGTACTTC	CASSGDSLEQYF
TRBV24-1	few	-	12	TRBJ2-2	TGTGCCGTTCACAGGAACACCGGGGAGCTGTTTTTT	CAVHRNTGELFF
TRBV5-1	many	-	13	TRBJ2-3	TGCGCCAGCAGAGAGGGGGAGTTAGATACGCAGTATTTT	CASREGELDTQYF
TRBV29-1	once	-	14	TRBJ2-7	TGCAGCGTTGTAAGGGCCAGGGCAAACTACGAGCAGTACTTC	CSVVRARANYEQYF
TRBV9	-	-	16	TRBJ2-5	TGTGCCAGCGGCGTAGCTGAGGTCCCTATGAAAGAGACCCAGTACTTC	CASGVAEVPMKETQYF
TRBV6-6	-	-	16	TRBJ1-1	TGTGCCAGCAGACCTTCTTCGACAGGAGGCGGAACTGAAGCTTTCTTT	CASRPSSTGGGTEAFF
TRBV7-2	-	-	13	TRBJ2-3	TGTGCCAGCACCCTAAATTGGGGGGATACGCGGTATTTT	CASTLNWGDTRYF
TRBV6-5	-	-	14	TRBJ2-5	TGTGCCAGCGGCCGGGACCCTAAAGATGAGACCCAGTACTTC	CASGRDPKDETQYF
TRBV2	-	-	15	TRBJ2-5	TGTGCCAGCAGTGAGAGTTATGCGGGTCAAGAGACCCAGTACTTC	CASSESYAGQETQYF
TRBV10-3	-	-	13	TRBJ2-3	TGTGCCATCAGTTGGGGGGGCACAGATACGCAGTATTTT	CAISWGGTDTQYF
TRBV5-1	many	TRBD2	17	TRBJ2-7	TGCGCCAGCAGCACCGGACTAGGCGGCAGCTCCTCCTACGAGCAGTACTTC	CASSTGLGGSSSYEQYF
TRBV7-9	-	-	18	TRBJ2-6	TGTGCCAGCAGCTTATCCAATTGGGATCTCTCTGGGGCCAACGTCCTGACTTTC	CASSLSNWDLSGANVLTF
TRBV7-9	few	-	14	TRBJ2-7	TGTGCCAGCAGCCTACAGGGAGCCCTTGGGGAGCAGTACTTC	CASSLQGALGEQYF
TRBV4-1	-	TRBD2	18	TRBJ2-7	TGCGCCAGCAGCTTGGCCGGGACTAGCGCCTACGTCTCCTACGAGCAGTACTTC	CASSLAGTSAYVSYEQYF
TRBV5-1	-	-	14	TRBJ1-2	TGCGCCAGCAGCTTGGAAACAGTGGCGTATGGCTGCACCTTC	CASSLETVAYGCTF
TRBV6-1	few	-	16	TRBJ1-1	TGTGCCAGCAGTGAAAGGGGGGGGACTGGGAACACTGAAGCTTTCTTT	CASSERGGTGNTEAFF
TRBV4-2	few	-	13	TRBJ1-4	TGTGCCAGCAGCCAAGAGGGTCCTGAAAAACTGTTTTTT	CASSQEGPEKLFF
TRBV5-1	-	-	13	TRBJ1-2	TGCGCCAGCAGCTTGGAGAGGGGGGGTGGCTACACCTTC	CASSLERGGGYTF
TRBV5-5	-	-	17	TRBJ2-6	TGTGCCAGCAGCTACAGGGCAGGGGGATCGGGGGCCAACGGCCTGACTTTC	CASSYRAGGSGANGLTF
TRBV6-4	-	TRBD2	16	TRBJ2-1	TGTGCCAGCAGTGACTCGTTAGCGGGGTCATACAATGAGCAGTTCTTC	CASSDSLAGSYNEQFF
TRBV10-3	few	TRBD1	14	TRBJ2-5	TGTGCCATCCAGGGGGCCCCCGTGAGAGAGACCCAGTACTTC	CAIQGAPVRETQYF
TRBV5-1	-	-	14	TRBJ2-5	TGCGCCAGCAGCTTGGGACAGTTTTACGAGGCCCAGTACTTC	CASSLGQFYEAQYF
TRBV24-1	-	TRBD1	15	TRBJ2-7	TGTGCCACCAGTGATCCCGGGACAGGAGATTACGAGCAGTACTTC	CATSDPGTGDYEQYF
TRBV7-3	few	-	14	TRBJ2-1	TGTGCCAGCAGCCCCACTTCCTCGACGAATGAGCAGTTCTTC	CASSPTSSTNEQFF
TRBV7-3	many	-	15	TRBJ2-3	TGTGCCAGCAGCTCCACCGCGACAGGCGCAGATACGCAGTATTTT	CASSSTATGADTQYF
TRBV19	-	-	15	TRBJ1-2	TGTGCCAGTAGTCCAACCCCGGACCGGTTCAGTGGCTACACCTTC	CASSPTPDRFSGYTF
TRBV28	few	TRBD2	15	TRBJ2-3	TGTGCCAGCAGTTCCATAGCGGGAGGAGCTCGTACGCAGTATTTT	CASSSIAGGARTQYF
TRBV12-3/TRBV12-4	-	TRBD2	15	TRBJ2-2	TGTGCCAGCAGCCGCGGACTAGCGGGAGCCGGGGAGCTGTCTTTT	CASSRGLAGAGELSF
TRBV24-1	many	TRBD1	13	TRBJ2-4	TGTGCCACCAGTGATTCCTTGACAGGGCGGTCGCACTTC	CATSDSLTGRSHF
TRBV2	-	-	14	TRBJ2-1	TGTGCCAGCAAACCTCATAAGCCGGGAGTCGAGCAGTTCTTC	CASKPHKPGVEQFF